This TCR beta chain was recovered during a study of T cell responses to AZD1222 COVID-19 vaccine. Points from the study as a whole: Distributed over spike, vaccine-associated CD4 TCRs predominated at 160-218 and 743-854. Only after the peak T cell response were repertoires sampled.

Repertoires were generated with immunoSEQ multiplex PCR, while TCRdb's copy carries only in-frame clones and drops some. The table records 170,000 or so clones, about 90% of them present only once. This CDR3 comprises 14 residues. The germline CDR1 and CDR2 sequences are SEHNR and FQNEAQ (reference sequence). Between the trimmed V and J ends, which lost 4 bases and 4 bases, there was a span of 13 bases. As concerns this clone: As yet, its antigen is unknown.

The sequenced sample was peripheral blood, obtained on day 0 of AZD1222 vaccination. The genes are TRBV7-9 and TRBJ1-2, with D perhaps matching TRBD1 (6 bases). The TCR originated in an adult in good health. CDR3 sequence: CASSSPAGAYGYTF. The CDR3 coding sequence is TGTGCCAGCAGCTCCCCCGCGGGGGCCTATGGCTACACCTTC.